What follows is one TCR beta chain and its context. This entry comes from a study of cytomegalovirus exposure and HLA in healthy donors. The CDR3 is made up of 15 amino acids. Germline trimming cut 4 bases from V and 1 base from J; bases unmatched to any gene: 5. Looked up from germline, CDR1 is KGHSH and CDR2 is LQKENI. PCR employed 60 Vbeta and 13 Jbeta primers. The assay was immunoSEQ multiplex PCR, and TCRdb's table has in-frame clones only and misses some. The table has more than 110,000 clones, 65% to 80% seen once. J is TRBJ2-3 and V is TRBV18, with 7 bases matching TRBD1. Material: PBMCs. The receptor was isolated from a man aged 30 to 45 in good health and CMV-seronegative. The CDR3 DNA follows: TGTGCCAGCTCACAGTACAGGGGAGGCACAGATACGCAGTATTTT. Its protein is CASSQYRGGTDTQYF.